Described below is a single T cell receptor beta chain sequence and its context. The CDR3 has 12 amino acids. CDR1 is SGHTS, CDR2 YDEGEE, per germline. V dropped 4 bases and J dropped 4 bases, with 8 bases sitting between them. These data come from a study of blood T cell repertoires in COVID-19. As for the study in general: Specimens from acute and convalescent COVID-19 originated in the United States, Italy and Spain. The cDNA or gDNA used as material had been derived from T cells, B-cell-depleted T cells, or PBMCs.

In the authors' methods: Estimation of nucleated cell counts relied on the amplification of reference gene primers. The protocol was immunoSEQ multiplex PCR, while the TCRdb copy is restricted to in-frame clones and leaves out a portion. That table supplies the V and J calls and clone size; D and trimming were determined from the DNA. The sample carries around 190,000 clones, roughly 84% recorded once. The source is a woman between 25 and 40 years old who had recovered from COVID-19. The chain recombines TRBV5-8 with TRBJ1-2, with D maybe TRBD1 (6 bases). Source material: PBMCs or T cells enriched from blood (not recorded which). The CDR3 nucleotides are TGTGCCAGCAGCCACAGGGCCTATGGCTACACCTTC. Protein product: CASSHRAYGYTF. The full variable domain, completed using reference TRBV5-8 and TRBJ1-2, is EAGVTQSPTHLIKTRGQQATLRCSPISGHTSVYWYQQALGLGLQFLLWYDEGEERNRGNFPPRFSGRQFPNYSSELNVNALELEDSALYLCASSHRAYGYTFGSGTRLTVV.